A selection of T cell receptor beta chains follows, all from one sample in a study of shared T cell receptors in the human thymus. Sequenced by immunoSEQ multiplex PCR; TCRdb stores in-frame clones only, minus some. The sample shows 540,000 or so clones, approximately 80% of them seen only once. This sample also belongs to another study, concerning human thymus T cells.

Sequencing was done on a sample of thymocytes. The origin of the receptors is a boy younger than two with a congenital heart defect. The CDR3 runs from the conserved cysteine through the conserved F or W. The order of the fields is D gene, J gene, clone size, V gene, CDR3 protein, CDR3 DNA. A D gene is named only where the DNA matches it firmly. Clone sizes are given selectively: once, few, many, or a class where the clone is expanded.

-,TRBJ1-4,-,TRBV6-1,CASYLGLKEKLFF,TGTGCCAGCTATTTGGGCCTTAAGGAAAAACTGTTTTTT
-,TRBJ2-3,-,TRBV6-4,CASRRELGVGSQYF,TGTGCCAGCAGACGGGAGCTCGGGGTCGGATCGCAGTATTTT
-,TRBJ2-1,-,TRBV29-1,CSVEDPYLAPLNNEQFF,TGCAGCGTTGAAGACCCCTATCTAGCCCCCCTCAACAATGAGCAGTTCTTC
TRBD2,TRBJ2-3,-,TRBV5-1,CASSLARLAGGQTDTQYF,TGCGCCAGCAGCTTGGCCCGCCTAGCGGGAGGTCAAACAGATACGCAGTATTTT
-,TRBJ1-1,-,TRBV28,CASSGTVLPIEAFF,TGTGCCAGCAGTGGGACTGTTCTCCCTATTGAAGCTTTCTTT
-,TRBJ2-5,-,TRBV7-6,CASSLEGGAPGGETQYF,TGTGCCAGCAGCTTAGAAGGGGGAGCCCCGGGCGGAGAGACCCAGTACTTC
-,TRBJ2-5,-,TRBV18,CASSPGGTWETQYF,TGTGCCAGCTCACCCGGGGGAACTTGGGAGACCCAGTACTTC
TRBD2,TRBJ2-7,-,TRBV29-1,CSVEVERESSYEQYF,TGCAGCGTTGAAGTTGAGCGGGAAAGCTCCTACGAGCAGTACTTC
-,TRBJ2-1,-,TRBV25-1,CASSVRDFEDNEQFF,TGTGCCAGCAGTGTCCGGGACTTCGAGGACAATGAGCAGTTCTTC
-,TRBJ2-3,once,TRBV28,CASSFGGYADTQYF,TGTGCCAGCAGTTTTGGGGGGTACGCAGATACGCAGTATTTT
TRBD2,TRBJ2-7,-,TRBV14,CASSHVPGLAGGRHYEQYF,TGTGCCAGCAGCCACGTCCCGGGACTAGCGGGAGGGAGGCACTACGAGCAGTACTTC
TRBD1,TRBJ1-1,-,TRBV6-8,CASSSLTGRCTEAFF,TGTGCCAGCAGTTCCCTGACAGGGCGTTGCACTGAAGCTTTCTTT
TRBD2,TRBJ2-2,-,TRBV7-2,CASWGAGGRTGELFF,TGTGCCAGCTGGGGGGCGGGAGGAAGGACCGGGGAGCTGTTTTTT
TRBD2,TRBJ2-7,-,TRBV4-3,CASSQDRGLAGGLLSYEQYF,TGCGCCAGCAGCCAAGATCGGGGGCTAGCGGGAGGCCTGCTCTCCTACGAGCAGTACTTC
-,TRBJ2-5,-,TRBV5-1,CASSSGKEQYF,TGCGCCAGCAGCTCCGGGAAGGAGCAGTACTTC
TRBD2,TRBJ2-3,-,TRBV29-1,CSAGGIPRQTQYF,TGCAGCGCGGGGGGGATCCCAAGGCAGACGCAGTATTTT
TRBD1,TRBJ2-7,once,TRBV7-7,CASSSWTGREQYF,TGTGCTAGCAGCTCATGGACAGGGAGGGAGCAGTACTTC
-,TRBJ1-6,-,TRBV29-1,CSRQNLHF,TGTTCGCGGCAGAACCTCCACTTT
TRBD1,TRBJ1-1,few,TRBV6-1,CASSRQGARSTEAFF,TGTGCCAGCTCTAGACAGGGGGCGAGAAGCACTGAAGCTTTCTTT
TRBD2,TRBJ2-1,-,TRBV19,CASQEAGGREQFF,TGTGCCAGTCAAGAGGCGGGAGGAAGGGAGCAGTTCTTC
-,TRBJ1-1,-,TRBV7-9,CASSRTGKTEAFF,TGTGCCAGCAGCCGTACAGGGAAAACTGAAGCTTTCTTT
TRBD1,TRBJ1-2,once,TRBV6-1,CASSHRGSYGYTF,TGTGCCAGCAGCCACAGGGGAAGCTATGGCTACACCTTC
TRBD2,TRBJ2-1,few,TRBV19,CASSKLASGSYYNEQFF,TGTGCCAGTAGTAAACTCGCTAGCGGGAGCTACTACAATGAGCAGTTCTTC
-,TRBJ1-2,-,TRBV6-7,CASSCTGGYTF,TGTGCCAGCAGTTGTACAGGGGGCTACACCTTC
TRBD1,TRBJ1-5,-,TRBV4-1,CASSPGQDQPQHF,TGCGCCAGCAGCCCGGGACAGGATCAGCCCCAGCATTTT
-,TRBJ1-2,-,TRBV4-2,CASSLQGFVYGYTF,TGTGCCAGCAGCCTCCAGGGGTTTGTTTATGGCTACACCTTC
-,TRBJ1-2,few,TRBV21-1,CASSRSTGGCGYTF,TGTGCCAGCAGCAGGAGCACAGGGGGCTGTGGCTACACCTTC
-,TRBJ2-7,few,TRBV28,CASSDPDRSNSYEQYF,TGTGCCAGCAGCGACCCCGACAGGTCAAACTCCTACGAGCAGTACTTC
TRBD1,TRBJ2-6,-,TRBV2,CASAGQGAGSGANVLTF,TGTGCCAGCGCAGGACAGGGGGCCGGTTCTGGGGCCAACGTCCTGACTTTC
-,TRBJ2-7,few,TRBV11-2,CASSPRGGQPYEQYF,TGTGCCAGCAGCCCCCGGGGGGGACAGCCCTACGAGCAGTACTTC
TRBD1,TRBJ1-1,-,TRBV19,CASSVGQGNTEAFF,TGTGCCAGTAGTGTGGGACAGGGTAACACTGAAGCTTTCTTT
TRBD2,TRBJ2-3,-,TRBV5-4,CAILGGTRELTDTQYF,TGTGCCATACTAGGTGGGACTAGGGAACTAACAGATACGCAGTATTTT
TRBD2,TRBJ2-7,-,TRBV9,CASSVEGRAGSYEQYF,TGTGCCAGCAGCGTAGAAGGGAGGGCGGGCTCCTACGAGCAGTACTTC
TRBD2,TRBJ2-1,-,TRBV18,CASSPTSGSYRHNEQFF,TGTGCCAGCTCACCAACTAGCGGGAGCTATCGGCACAATGAGCAGTTCTTC
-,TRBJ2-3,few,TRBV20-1,CSARGDTQYF,TGCAGTGCAAGGGGAGATACGCAGTATTTT
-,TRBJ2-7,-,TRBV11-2,CASSSHSDEQYF,TGTGCCAGCAGCTCGCATAGCGACGAGCAGTACTTC
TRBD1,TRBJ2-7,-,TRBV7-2,CASSLGADRPTTAPEQYF,TGTGCCAGCAGCTTAGGGGCGGACAGGCCGACTACTGCGCCCGAGCAGTACTTC
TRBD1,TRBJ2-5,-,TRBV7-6,CASSLSSIIRDRARETQYF,TGTGCCAGCAGCTTATCCAGCATTATCCGGGACAGGGCACGAGAGACCCAGTACTTC
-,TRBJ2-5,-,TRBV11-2,CASSLVPTRQETQYF,TGTGCCAGCAGCTTAGTGCCGACACGCCAAGAGACCCAGTACTTC
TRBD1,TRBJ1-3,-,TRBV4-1,CASSPWTGSGNTIYF,TGCGCCAGCAGCCCCTGGACAGGCTCTGGAAACACCATATATTTT
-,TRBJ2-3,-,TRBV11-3,CASRVAETSDTQYF,TGTGCCAGCAGAGTAGCGGAAACTTCAGATACGCAGTATTTT
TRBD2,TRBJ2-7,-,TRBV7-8,CASSPGLAGVPWEQYF,TGTGCCAGCAGCCCGGGACTAGCGGGGGTCCCCTGGGAGCAGTACTTC
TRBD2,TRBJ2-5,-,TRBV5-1,CASSVTGTSVTRAQYF,TGCGCCAGCAGCGTAACCGGGACTAGCGTTACGAGGGCCCAGTACTTC
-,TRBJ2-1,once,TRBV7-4,CASSSGNEQFF,TGTGCCAGCAGCTCCGGCAATGAGCAGTTCTTC
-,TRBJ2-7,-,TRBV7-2,CASSKGPTGVSYEQYF,TGTGCCAGCAGCAAAGGGCCCACCGGGGTCTCCTACGAGCAGTACTTC
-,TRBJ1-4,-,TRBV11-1,CASSVTRGANEKLFF,TGTGCCAGCAGCGTCACACGCGGGGCTAATGAAAAACTGTTTTTT
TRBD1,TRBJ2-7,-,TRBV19,CASSTRERDRVAYEQYF,TGTGCCAGTAGTACAAGAGAACGGGACAGGGTCGCCTACGAGCAGTACTTC
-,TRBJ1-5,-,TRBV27,CASKGRGSPSHQPQHF,TGTGCCAGCAAGGGGAGGGGAAGTCCCTCTCATCAGCCCCAGCATTTT
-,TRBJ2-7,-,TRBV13,CASSLEISGYEQYF,TGTGCCAGCAGCTTAGAAATTAGCGGCTACGAGCAGTACTTC
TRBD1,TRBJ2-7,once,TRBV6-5,CASSYSNRGDDEQYF,TGTGCCAGCAGTTACTCGAACAGGGGGGATGACGAGCAGTACTTC
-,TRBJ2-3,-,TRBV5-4,CASSSPSEARAADTQYF,TGTGCCAGCAGCTCGCCTAGCGAGGCGCGGGCGGCAGATACGCAGTATTTT
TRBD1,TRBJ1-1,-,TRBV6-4,CASSDSQGAEAPGRSTEAFF,TGTGCCAGCAGTGACTCCCAGGGGGCGGAGGCCCCCGGACGGAGCACTGAAGCTTTCTTT
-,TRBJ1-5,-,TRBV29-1,CSVAGGHNQPQHF,TGCAGCGTTGCGGGGGGACACAATCAGCCCCAGCATTTT
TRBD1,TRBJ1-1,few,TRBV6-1,CASNRTQGTHSQAFF,TGTGCCAGCAACCGAACACAGGGGACCCATTCGCAAGCTTTCTTT
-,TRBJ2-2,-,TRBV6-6,CASTSLRGPTGELFF,TGTGCCAGCACCTCACTCAGGGGCCCCACCGGGGAGCTGTTTTTT